This TCR beta chain was sequenced in a study of CD8+CD57+ T cells in acquired aplastic anemia. Across the whole study: DNA per sorted CD4+ or CD8+ sample ranged about 0.17 to 30 ug, averaging 3.2 ug. As sequenced from healthy donors, CD4+ cells averaged about 9.8 million reads. Study-level points and caveats: Patients and controls had in common some 30 CD8+ CDR3 sequences. No significant patient-versus-control difference appeared in CD8+ Simpson's diversity.

Investigators profiled TCR beta VDJ and CDR3 from genomic DNA template. TCRdb passed the reads through MiXCR, listing each CDR3 protein once. The sample carries approximately 380,000 distinct CDR3 sequences, around 72% recorded once. The CDR3 spans 11 residues. V was pared by 5 bases and J by 15 bases, with 3 bases of the junction left unmatched. The germline gives CDR1 SGHTA, CDR2 FQGTGA. Remarks on this clonotype: Its target is unknown.

This clonotype was obtained from a human donor in good health, serving as a control. What was sequenced was sorted CD4+, CD8+, or CD8+CD57+ T cells (not recorded which) from PBMCs. This chain links TRBV7-3 with TRBJ2-1, with TRBD2 matching 11 bases. The CDR3 spells CASSTGTSGFF. In DNA form, the CDR3 reads TGTGCCAGCAGCACCGGGACTAGCGGGTTCTTC.